This passage covers 10 T cell receptor beta chains from one sample sequenced in a study of T cells after yellow fever vaccination. Via MiXCR, TCRdb re-called the 5' RACE reads, giving one row per CDR3 protein. This table has about 400,000 distinct CDR3 sequences, around 6.4% appearing once. Sequencing was performed on PBMCs, taken 5 days after the yellow fever booster vaccination. The receptors derive from a man aged 25 to 45 who received the YFV17D yellow fever vaccine.

This rearrangement joins TRBV20-1 to TRBJ2-1; 8 nucleotides agree with TRBD2. CDR3 size: 16 residues. V lost 1 base and J lost 1; bases outside the gene matches: 6. The germline gives CDR1 DFQATT, CDR2 SNEGSKA (reference sequence). CDR3: CSARVGSSGSYNEQFF. CDR3 nucleotides: TGCAGTGCTAGAGTGGGGTCTAGCGGGTCCTACAATGAGCAGTTCTTC.

The rearrangement joins TRBV20-1 to TRBJ1-5; perhaps TRBD1 as D (6 bases). The CDR3 totals 15 residues. Germline V gives CDR1 DFQATT, CDR2 SNEGSKA (reference sequence). Between the trimmed V and J ends, which lost 4 bases and 4 bases, there was a span of 17 bases. This chain's CDR3 is CSAKIIGTRNQPQHF. The CDR3 DNA sequence: TGCAGTGCTAAGATCATAGGGACAAGGAATCAGCCCCAGCATTTT.

The rearrangement joins TRBV28 to TRBJ2-3, with D possibly being TRBD2 (6 bases). Germline-derived CDR1 and CDR2 are MDHEN and SYDVKM. Trimming removed 3 bases from V and 7 bases from J, with 11 bases in between. The CDR3 loop spans 13 amino acids. Written as DNA, the CDR3 is TGTGCCAGCAGTTTGGGCGGGATTAATACGCAGTATTTT. Protein: CASSLGGINTQYF.

This clonotype came up a few times. This chain links TRBV12-3 or TRBV12-4 with TRBJ2-1; D possibly corresponds to TRBD2 (6 bases). Trimming removed 11 bases at V and 6 bases at J, with 14 bases between. The length of the CDR3 is 12 residues. The CDR3 reads CAVGGTVNEQFF. The CDR3 nucleotides read TGTGCCGTCGGCGGGACGGTCAATGAGCAGTTCTTC.

The V gene is TRBV30, the J gene TRBJ1-5; perhaps TRBD1 as D (5 bases). There are 13 residues in the CDR3. The germline V gene encodes CDR1 GTSNPN and CDR2 SVGIG (reference sequence). The V end was cut by 4 bases, the J end by 5 bases, with 12 bases between. The CDR3 nucleotides read TGTGCCTGGAATATTCAGGGTGATCAGCCCCAGCATTTT. Residues: CAWNIQGDQPQHF.

The V and J genes are TRBV30 and TRBJ2-1; a possible D gene is TRBD2 (6 bases). Germline assignment: CDR1 GTSNPN and CDR2 SVGIG (reference sequence). The V gene lost 0 bases and the J gene lost 0 bases, with 9 bases spanning the gap. The CDR3 contains 15 residues. CDR3 protein: CAWSVGSGSYNEQFF. The CDR3 region has the DNA TGTGCCTGGAGTGTAGGTAGCGGCTCCTACAATGAGCAGTTCTTC.

This chain joins TRBV11-2 and TRBJ2-5; the match to TRBD1 covers 8 bases. The CDR3 covers 18 residues. Germline-derived CDR1 and CDR2 are SGHAT and FQNNGV. After removal of 5 bases from V and 4 bases from J, the junction contained 18 bases not matched to a gene. This CDR3 reads CASSPSWLTGVGAETQYF. CDR3 sequence (DNA): TGTGCCAGCAGCCCCAGCTGGTTGACAGGGGTGGGGGCAGAGACCCAGTACTTC.

Comment on this clonotype: The junction departs from germline at one end; a sequencing error may be responsible. The rearrangement uses TRBV6-5 and TRBJ2-5, with 9 positions matching TRBD2. This CDR3 has 17 amino acids. CDR1 and CDR2 from the germline V gene are MNHEY and SVGAGI. This CDR3 reads CAGSYLGLAGAEETQYF. In DNA form, the CDR3 reads TGTGCCGGCAGTTACTTAGGTTTAGCGGGAGCAGAAGAGACCCAGTACTTC.

This chain joins TRBV6-5 and TRBJ1-5, with D possibly matching TRBD1 (5 bases). CDR3 size: 15 residues. CDR1 and CDR2 from the germline V gene are MNHEY and SVGAGI. Trimming took 4 bases from V and 5 from J, leaving 15 bases between them. The CDR3 reads CASSFTRDGHQPQHF. The CDR3 nucleotides read TGTGCCAGCAGTTTCACAAGGGACGGTCATCAGCCCCAGCATTTT.

The rearrangement uses TRBV18 and TRBJ2-2, with D unresolved. V was trimmed by 3 bases and J by 3 bases, leaving 8 bases between them. Per germline, CDR1 KGHSH and CDR2 LQKENI. The CDR3 extends over 14 amino acids. The CDR3 DNA is TGTGCCAGCTCACCTTTACAAGACACCGGGGAGCTGTTTTTT. Amino acid sequence: CASSPLQDTGELFF. Based on the CDR3 plus reference TRBV18 and TRBJ2-2, the full variable domain is NAGVMQNPRHLVRRRGQEARLRCSPMKGHSHVYWYRQLPEEGLKFMVYLQKENIIDESGMPKERFSAEFPKEGPSILRIQQVVRGDSAAYFCASSPLQDTGELFFGEGSRLTVL.